This is a list of T cell receptor beta chains from one sample in a study of cytomegalovirus exposure and HLA in healthy donors. Profiled with immunoSEQ multiplex PCR; TCRdb holds only in-frame clones, not every one. The sample shows about 190,000 clones, around 88% of them seen only once. Sequencing input: PBMCs. These receptors all come from a man between 40 and 49 years old in good health and CMV-seropositive. The CDR3 runs from the conserved cysteine through the conserved F or W. A D gene is named only where the DNA matches it firmly. Size values are once, few and many counts, or a class for expanded clones, and some rows have none.

>NA|16|TRBV5-1|TRBJ1-5|NA
TGCGCCAGCAGCTGGGGGACATTCGATAGCAATCAGCCCCAGCATTTT
CASSWGTFDSNQPQHF
>NA|12|TRBV19|TRBJ1-1|few
TGTGCCAGTCGCAGGGGCCAGGGTGAAGCTTTCTTT
CASRRGQGEAFF
>NA|15|TRBV18|TRBJ2-7|NA
TGTGCCAGCTCACCATATGAGACAGTAAGCTACGAGCAGTACTTC
CASSPYETVSYEQYF
>NA|14|TRBV5-8|TRBJ2-7|NA
TGTGCCAGCAGCCTTTCAGGGTACTCCTACGAGCAGTACTTC
CASSLSGYSYEQYF
>NA|12|TRBV10-2|TRBJ2-5|few
TGCGCCAGCAGTGAGATCGGAGAGACCCAGTACTTC
CASSEIGETQYF
>NA|14|TRBV5-1|TRBJ2-3|NA
TGCGCCAGCAGCTTGGACAGGGCCCCAGATACGCAGTATTTT
CASSLDRAPDTQYF
>NA|15|TRBV29-1|TRBJ2-5|NA
TGCAGCGTTGAATCCTCTTCTCAGGGCTACGAGACCCAGTACTTC
CSVESSSQGYETQYF
>TRBD2|15|TRBV5-4|TRBJ2-7|NA
TGTGCCAGCAGCCCCGACACTAGCGGACGCTACGAGCAGTACTTC
CASSPDTSGRYEQYF
>TRBD1|17|TRBV2|TRBJ1-5|few
TGTGCCAGCAGAAAGGGAGAATCGACAGGGTTTAATCAGCCTCAGCATTTT
CASRKGESTGFNQPQHF
>NA|14|TRBV6-5|TRBJ2-5|NA
TGTGCCAGCAGCCTAGGGGGGGGTCAAGAGACCCAGTACTTC
CASSLGGGQETQYF
>NA|13|TRBV18|TRBJ1-1|few
TGTGCCAGCTCACCTGTAGTAAACACTGAAGCTTTCTTT
CASSPVVNTEAFF
>NA|13|TRBV6-1|TRBJ1-1|NA
TGTGCCAGCAGCCAAGCCCCAGGGACTGAAGCTTTCTTT
CASSQAPGTEAFF
>NA|14|TRBV19|TRBJ2-7|once
TGTGCCAGTAGTCACCGGGTTGAAGGTGACGAGCAGTACTTC
CASSHRVEGDEQYF
>TRBD2|16|TRBV7-6|TRBJ2-3|NA
TGTGCCAGCAGCTTAGTGGCTAGCGGGAGACGGGATACGCAGTATTTT
CASSLVASGRRDTQYF
>TRBD1|16|TRBV18|TRBJ2-1|NA
TGTGCCAGCTCACCACAGGGGGCAGGGACCTACAATGAGCAGTTCTTC
CASSPQGAGTYNEQFF
>TRBD2|14|TRBV5-6|TRBJ2-1|NA
TGTGCCAGCAACCCTAGCGGGAGGGCTAATGAGCAGTTCTTC
CASNPSGRANEQFF
>NA|18|TRBV30|TRBJ1-4|NA
TGTGCCTGGAGTGTGTACAGCGGGGGGTCTGCAACTAATGAAAAACTGTTTTTT
CAWSVYSGGSATNEKLFF
>TRBD1|15|TRBV28|TRBJ2-7|NA
TGTGCCAGCAGTTTGGACGTAGGGGGCCCATACGAGCAGTACTTC
CASSLDVGGPYEQYF
>TRBD2|14|TRBV5-1|TRBJ2-1|NA
TGCGCCAGCAGTCTGCAGCGGGATTACAATGAGCAGTTCTTC
CASSLQRDYNEQFF
>TRBD1|14|TRBV5-1|TRBJ1-1|NA
TGCGCCAGCAGCTTGGATAGCAGGGGGCTGGAAGCTTTCTTT
CASSLDSRGLEAFF
>NA|15|TRBV6-1|TRBJ1-4|NA
TGTGCCAGCACCGCGGGAGGACTAGGCAATGAAAAACTGTTTTTT
CASTAGGLGNEKLFF
>TRBD2|16|TRBV5-1|TRBJ2-1|NA
TGCGCCAGCAGCTTGGTACCGGGGGGGCCGGGGAATGAGCAGTTCTTC
CASSLVPGGPGNEQFF
>NA|15|TRBV9|TRBJ2-2|NA
TGTGCCAGCAGCGTCACTACCTCGAACACCGGGGAGCTGTTTTTT
CASSVTTSNTGELFF
>NA|14|TRBV28|TRBJ2-7|NA
TGTGCCAGCAGTTTAGCAGGTGTCTCCTACGAGCAGTACTTC
CASSLAGVSYEQYF
>TRBD2|18|TRBV4-2|TRBJ2-3|NA
TGTGCCAGCAGCCAAGACGGGACTAGCGGGAGGCCCACAGATACGCAGTATTTT
CASSQDGTSGRPTDTQYF
>NA|12|TRBV14|TRBJ2-5|once
TGTGCCAGCAGCCAAGGTCGACTGGAGCAGTACTTC
CASSQGRLEQYF
>NA|13|TRBV7-2|TRBJ1-5|once
TGTGCCAGCAGCTTCCAGGCGCTTCAGCCCCAGCATTTT
CASSFQALQPQHF
>TRBD1|12|TRBV6-1|TRBJ1-1|NA
TGTGCCAGCACCTCGGACAGGGATGAAGCTTTCTTT
CASTSDRDEAFF
>NA|14|TRBV7-6|TRBJ2-1|NA
TGTGCCAGCAGCGATAGGCTACTGAGGAATGAGCAGTTCTTC
CASSDRLLRNEQFF
>NA|15|TRBV7-9|TRBJ1-2|NA
TGTGCCAGCAGCTTACAAGGGGGGGACGGCTATGGCTACACCTTC
CASSLQGGDGYGYTF
>TRBD2|13|TRBV29-1|TRBJ2-1|once
TGCAGCGGGATAGCGGGAGCCTCCTCTCGGGTGTTCTTC
CSGIAGASSRVFF